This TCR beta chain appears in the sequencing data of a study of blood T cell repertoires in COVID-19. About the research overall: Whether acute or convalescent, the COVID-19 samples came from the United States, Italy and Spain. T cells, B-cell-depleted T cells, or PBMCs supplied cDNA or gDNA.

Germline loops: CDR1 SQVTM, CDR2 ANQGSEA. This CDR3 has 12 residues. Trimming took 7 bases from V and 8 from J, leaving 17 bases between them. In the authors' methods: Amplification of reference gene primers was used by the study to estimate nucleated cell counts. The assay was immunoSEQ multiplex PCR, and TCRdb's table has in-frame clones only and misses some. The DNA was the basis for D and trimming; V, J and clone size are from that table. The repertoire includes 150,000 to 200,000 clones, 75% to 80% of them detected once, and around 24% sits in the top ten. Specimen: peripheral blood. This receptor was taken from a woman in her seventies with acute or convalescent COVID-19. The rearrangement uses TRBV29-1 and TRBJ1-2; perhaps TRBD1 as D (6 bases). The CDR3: CSGSDRFGGYTF. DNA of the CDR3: TGCAGCGGGTCCGACAGGTTCGGCGGCTACACCTTC.